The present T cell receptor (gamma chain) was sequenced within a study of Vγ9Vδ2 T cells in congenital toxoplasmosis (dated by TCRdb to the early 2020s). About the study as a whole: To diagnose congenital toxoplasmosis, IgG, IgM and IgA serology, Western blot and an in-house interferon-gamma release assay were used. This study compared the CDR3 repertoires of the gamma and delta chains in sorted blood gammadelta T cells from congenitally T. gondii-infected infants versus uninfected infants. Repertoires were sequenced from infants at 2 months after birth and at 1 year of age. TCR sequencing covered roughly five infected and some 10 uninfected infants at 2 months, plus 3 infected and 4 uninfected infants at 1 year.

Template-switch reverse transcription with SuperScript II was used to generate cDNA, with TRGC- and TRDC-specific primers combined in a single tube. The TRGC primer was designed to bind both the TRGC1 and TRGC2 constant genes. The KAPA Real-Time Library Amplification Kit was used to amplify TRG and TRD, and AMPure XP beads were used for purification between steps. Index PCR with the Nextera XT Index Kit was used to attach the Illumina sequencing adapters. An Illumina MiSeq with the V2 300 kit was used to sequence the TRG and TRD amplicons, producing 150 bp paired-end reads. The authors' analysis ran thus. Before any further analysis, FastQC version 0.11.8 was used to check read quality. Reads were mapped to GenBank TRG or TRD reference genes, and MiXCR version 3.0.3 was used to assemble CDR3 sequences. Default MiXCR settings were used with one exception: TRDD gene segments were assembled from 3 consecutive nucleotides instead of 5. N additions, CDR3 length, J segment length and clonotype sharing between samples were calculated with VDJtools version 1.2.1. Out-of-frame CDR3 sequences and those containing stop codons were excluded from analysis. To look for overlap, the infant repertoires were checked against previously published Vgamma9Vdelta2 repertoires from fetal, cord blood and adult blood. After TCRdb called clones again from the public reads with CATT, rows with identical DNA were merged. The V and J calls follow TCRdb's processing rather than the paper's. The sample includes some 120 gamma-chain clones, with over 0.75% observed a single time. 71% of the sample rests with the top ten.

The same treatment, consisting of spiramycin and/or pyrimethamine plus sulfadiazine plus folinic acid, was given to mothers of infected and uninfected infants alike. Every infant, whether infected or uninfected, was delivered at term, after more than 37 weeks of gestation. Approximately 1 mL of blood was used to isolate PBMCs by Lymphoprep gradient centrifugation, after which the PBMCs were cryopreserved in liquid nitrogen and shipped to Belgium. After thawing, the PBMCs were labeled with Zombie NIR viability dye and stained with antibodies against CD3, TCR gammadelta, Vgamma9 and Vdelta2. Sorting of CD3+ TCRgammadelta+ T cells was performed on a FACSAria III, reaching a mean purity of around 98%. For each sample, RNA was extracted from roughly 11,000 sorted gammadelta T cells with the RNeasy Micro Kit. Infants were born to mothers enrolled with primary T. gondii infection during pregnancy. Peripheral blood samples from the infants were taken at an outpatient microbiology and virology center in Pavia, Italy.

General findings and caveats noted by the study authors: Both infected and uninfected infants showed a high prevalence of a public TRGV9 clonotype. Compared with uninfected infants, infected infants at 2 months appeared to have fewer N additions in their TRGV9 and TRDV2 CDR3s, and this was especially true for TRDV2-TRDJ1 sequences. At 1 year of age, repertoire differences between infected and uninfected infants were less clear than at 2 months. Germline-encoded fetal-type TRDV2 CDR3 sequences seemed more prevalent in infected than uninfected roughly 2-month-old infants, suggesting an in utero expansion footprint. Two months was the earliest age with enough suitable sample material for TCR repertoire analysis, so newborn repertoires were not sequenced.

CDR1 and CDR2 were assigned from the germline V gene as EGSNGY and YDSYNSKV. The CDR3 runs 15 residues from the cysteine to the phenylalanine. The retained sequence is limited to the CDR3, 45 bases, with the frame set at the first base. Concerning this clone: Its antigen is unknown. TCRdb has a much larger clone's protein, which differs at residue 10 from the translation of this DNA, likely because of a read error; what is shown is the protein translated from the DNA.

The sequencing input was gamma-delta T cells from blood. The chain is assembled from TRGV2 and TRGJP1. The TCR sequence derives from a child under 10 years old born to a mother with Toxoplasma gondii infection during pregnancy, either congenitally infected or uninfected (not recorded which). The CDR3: CATWDGQATCWFKIF. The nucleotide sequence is TGTGCCACCTGGGACGGGCAGGCCACTTGTTGGTTCAAGATATTT.